Listed here are 11 T cell receptor beta chains from one sample, sequenced in a study of T-cell memory formation after mild COVID-19. From the 5' RACE reads, TCRdb called clonotypes with MiXCR, one entry per CDR3 protein. The sample has 110,000 or so distinct CDR3 sequences, about 20% seen once. Sequencing was done on a sample of PBMCs or a T cell subset sorted from them (not recorded which). The receptors shown here come from a man younger than 35 who had mild COVID-19 (a few samples of this study predate the infection). Cell type and time point are not known.

The rearrangement links TRBV6-5 to TRBJ2-6, with D unresolved. The V gene's germline CDR1 is MNHEY and CDR2 SVGAGI. The V end was cut by 10 bases, the J end by 0 bases, with 10 bases between. This CDR3 spans 14 amino acids. The CDR3 DNA follows: TGTGCCACCGGTGAGAACTCTGGGGCCAACGTCCTGACTTTC. It is translated as CATGENSGANVLTF.

The chain couples TRBV25-1 to TRBJ2-5, with a weak D call TRBD2 (6 bases). V dropped 8 bases and J dropped 13 bases, with 17 bases sitting between them. Germline CDR1 reads MGHDK; CDR2 reads SYGVNS. The CDR3 extends over 11 amino acids. CDR3 protein: CASLERGLSYF. CDR3 nucleotide sequence: TGTGCCAGCCTAGAACGGGGACTCTCGTACTTC.

The genes are TRBV12-3 or TRBV12-4 and TRBJ2-5; D might be TRBD2 (7 bases). Trimming shortened V by 7 bases and J by 3 bases, and 12 bases separated the two germline ends. The CDR3 is 13 residues long. CDR3 loop: CASTVGGEETQYF. As DNA, the CDR3 is TGTGCCAGCACTGTAGGGGGGGAAGAGACCCAGTACTTC.

This clonotype has a count of ten or more. The chain has TRBV5-1 and TRBJ1-2; 8 bases map to TRBD1. The CDR3 has 12 residues. In germline, CDR1 is SGHRS, CDR2 YFSETQ. Trimming removed 6 bases from V and 8 bases from J; junction bases left unmatched: 6. This CDR3 reads CASTSGGHGYTF. CDR3 bases: TGCGCCAGCACCTCAGGGGGCCACGGCTACACCTTC.

The chain employs TRBV5-1 and TRBJ2-1; 11 bases are a match to TRBD2. This CDR3 contains 15 residues. The ends lost 4 bases at V and 3 bases at J; junction bases unmatched: 3. Germline values: CDR1 SGHRS, CDR2 YFSETQ. The CDR3 DNA reads as TGCGCCAGCAGCCATCTAGCGGGGGGCTACAATGAGCAGTTCTTC. Its protein is CASSHLAGGYNEQFF.

The table lists this clonotype with many counts. The chain couples TRBV7-9 to TRBJ2-7; D unresolved. V dropped 1 base and J dropped 1 base, with 8 bases sitting between them. The V gene's germline CDR1 is SEHNR and CDR2 FQNEAQ (reference sequence). The CDR3 consists of 14 residues. The CDR3 sequence: CASSLGLQSYEQYV. Written as DNA, the CDR3 is TGTGCCAGCAGCTTAGGTTTACAGTCCTACGAGCAGTACGTC.

This clonotype was seen a few times. The V and J genes are TRBV2 and TRBJ1-5; a possible D gene is TRBD1 (5 bases). The V end was cut by 6 bases, the J end by 0 bases, with 21 bases between. The length of the CDR3 is 18 residues. Germline V gene data show CDR1 as SNHLY and CDR2 as FYNNEI. CDR3 nucleotides: TGTGCCAGCAGCGCAAGGACACTATGGGGCTTTAGCAATCAGCCCCAGCATTTT. Translated: CASSARTLWGFSNQPQHF.

The chain carries TRBV7-9 and TRBJ1-1; D ambiguous. CDR1 and CDR2 (germline): SEHNR, FQNEAQ (reference sequence). Trimming pared 6 bases from V and 6 bases from J, leaving 11 bases between. The CDR3 contains 12 residues. The CDR3 nucleotides read TGTGCCAGCAGGCAGACCGGCCCTGAAGCTTTCTTT. This sequence encodes CASRQTGPEAFF.

In its sample, this clonotype was seen a few times. The chain combines TRBV4-2 with TRBJ2-7; D is perhaps TRBD1 (6 bases). V was trimmed by 4 bases and J by 0 bases, leaving 13 bases between them. CDR3 length equals 15 residues. CDR1 LGHNA and CDR2 YNFKEQ come from the germline V gene. Written as DNA, the CDR3 is TGTGCCAGCAGCCCCTGGACAGAAACCTCCTACGAGCAGTACTTC. Its translation: CASSPWTETSYEQYF.

This clonotype was seen a handful of times. The rearrangement uses TRBV11-2 and TRBJ2-1, with unresolved D. The CDR3 is made up of 15 amino acids. V lost 2 bases and J 5 bases, leaving 13 bases between the germline ends. Germline CDR1 is SGHAT and CDR2 is FQNNGV. CDR3 DNA: TGTGCCAGCAGCTTACATGACCTACCCAACAATGAGCAGTTCTTC. This codes for CASSLHDLPNNEQFF.

This clonotype was counted a few times. The chain joins TRBV9 to TRBJ2-1; a possible D gene is TRBD2 (6 bases). Germline V gives CDR1 SGDLS, CDR2 YYNGEE. The CDR3 is 16 residues long. V shed 3 bases and J shed 7 bases, with 20 bases lying between them. The CDR3 reads CASSGRGTLLENEQFF. In nucleotides, the CDR3 is TGTGCCAGCAGCGGCCGGGGGACGCTCCTTGAGAATGAGCAGTTCTTC.